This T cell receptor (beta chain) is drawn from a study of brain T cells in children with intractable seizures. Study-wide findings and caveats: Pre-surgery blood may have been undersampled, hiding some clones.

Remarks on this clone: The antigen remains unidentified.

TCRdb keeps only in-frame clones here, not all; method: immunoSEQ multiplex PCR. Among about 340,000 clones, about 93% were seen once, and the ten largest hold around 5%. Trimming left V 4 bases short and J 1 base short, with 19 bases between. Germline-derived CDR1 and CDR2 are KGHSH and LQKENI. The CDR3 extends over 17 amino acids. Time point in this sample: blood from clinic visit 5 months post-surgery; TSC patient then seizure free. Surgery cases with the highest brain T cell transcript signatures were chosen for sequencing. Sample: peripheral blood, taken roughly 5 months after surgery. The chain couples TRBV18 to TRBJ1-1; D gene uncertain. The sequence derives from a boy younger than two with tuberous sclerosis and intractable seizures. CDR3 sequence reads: CASSHGSGIKGNTEAFF. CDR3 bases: TGTGCCAGCTCACACGGCTCGGGGATAAAAGGGAACACTGAAGCTTTCTTT.